The 7 T cell receptor beta chains listed next were all sequenced from one sample in a study of T cell repertoires in cytomegalovirus infection. What these receptors recognize is not known. TCRdb redid the calling of the reads with MiXCR, one entry per CDR3 protein. The profile covers some 99,000 distinct CDR3 sequences, with 25% to 35% appearing a single time and about 81% taken by the ten largest. The sample consisted of CD8+ T cells from cultured PBMCs, taken from culture after CMV antigen stimulation. The receptors shown here come from a human donor in good health (CMV status not recorded). Some clones in this sample may be carry-over from other donors' samples.

The chain combines TRBV4-1 with TRBJ1-4; 7 bases match TRBD1. In germline, CDR1 is MGHRA, CDR2 YSYEKL. With 1 base clipped from V and 5 bases from J, the junction kept 10 bases outside the gene matches. This CDR3 has 17 amino acids. The CDR3 sequence: CASSQVRDGTENEKLFF. In DNA form, the CDR3 reads TGCGCCAGCAGCCAAGTCCGTGACGGGACAGAGAATGAAAAACTGTTTTTT.

In this sample, this clonotype turned up a few times. The chain joins TRBV19 to TRBJ1-4; D not certain. The germline gives CDR1 LNHDA, CDR2 SQIVND (reference sequence). Between the trimmed V and J ends, which lost 2 bases and 8 bases, there was a span of 12 bases. This CDR3 is 14 amino acids long. The CDR3 is CASSIQVDREKLFF. DNA for the CDR3: TGTGCCAGTAGTATACAGGTCGATCGAGAAAAACTGTTTTTT.

Only a few counts were recorded for this clonotype. The chain uses TRBV19 and TRBJ1-1; the match to TRBD1 covers 7 bases. The CDR3 totals 15 residues. Trimming removed 3 bases from V and 1 base from J; junction bases left unmatched: 5. In germline, CDR1 is LNHDA, CDR2 SQIVND (reference sequence). CDR3 amino acids: CASSILGQPNTEAFF. CDR3 in DNA: TGTGCCAGTAGTATCCTGGGACAGCCGAACACTGAAGCTTTCTTT. Based on the CDR3 plus reference TRBV19 and TRBJ1-1, the full variable domain is DGGITQSPKYLFRKEGQNVTLSCEQNLNHDAMYWYRQDPGQGLRLIYYSQIVNDFQKGDIAEGYSVSREKKESFPLTVTSAQKNPTAFYLCASSILGQPNTEAFFGQGTRLTVV.

The CDR3 DNA is TGCGCCAGCTCCACGTTCGGACTAAGCACAGATACGCAGTATTTT. Translation gives CASSTFGLSTDTQYF. The rearrangement uses TRBV5-1 and TRBJ2-3; tentative D call: TRBD2 (6 bases). This CDR3 has 15 amino acids. Germline lookup yields CDR1 SGHRS and CDR2 YFSETQ. With 7 bases removed from V and 0 bases from J, the gap between germline ends came to 15 bases.

This clonotype showed up just a few times. The chain couples TRBV6-5 to TRBJ2-7, with D hard to call. V was clipped by 6 bases and J by 0 bases, with 15 bases between them. The CDR3 runs 15 residues. The germline CDR1 and CDR2 sequences are MNHEY and SVGAGI. The CDR3 DNA is TGTGCCAGCAGCCACAGCCACCTCTTCTCCTACGAGCAGTACTTC. This gives the protein CASSHSHLFSYEQYF.

The chain recombines TRBV11-2 with TRBJ2-2, with D possibly TRBD1 on 5 matching bases. Germline CDR1 is SGHAT and CDR2 is FQNNGV. The CDR3 covers 15 residues. The V end was cut by 3 bases, the J end by 4 bases, with 12 bases between. In DNA, the CDR3 is TGTGCCAGCAGCTTTGCAGGGTTGGGCACCGGGGAGCTGTTTTTT. This codes for CASSFAGLGTGELFF.

CDR3 DNA: TGCGCCAGCAGCTTGGATCGACAGGGCCTGAACACTGAAGCTTTCTTT. It codes for CASSLDRQGLNTEAFF. The chain joins TRBV5-1 to TRBJ1-1, with 7 bases that match TRBD1. CDR1 is SGHRS, CDR2 YFSETQ, per germline. V lost 0 bases and J lost 0; bases outside the gene matches: 5. The CDR3 covers 16 residues. Together with reference TRBV5-1 and TRBJ1-1, the CDR3 gives the full variable domain: KAGVTQTPRYLIKTRGQQVTLSCSPISGHRSVSWYQQTPGQGLQFLFEYFSETQRNKGNFPGRFSGRQFSNSRSEMNVSTLELGDSALYLCASSLDRQGLNTEAFFGQGTRLTVV.